This entry lists 18 T cell receptor beta chains sequenced from one sample in a study of blood T cell repertoires in COVID-19. Libraries were prepared by immunoSEQ multiplex PCR; TCRdb keeps only in-frame clonotypes and omits some of them. The repertoire consists of roughly 390,000 clones, with about 85% occurring once and the leading ten covering roughly 3.6%. The sequenced sample consisted of peripheral blood. Receptors were obtained from a woman younger than 30 with acute or convalescent COVID-19.

The chain joins TRBV5-3 to TRBJ1-1, with D perhaps TRBD1 (5 bases). TRBV5-3 is an open reading frame whose function is uncertain. This CDR3 has 13 amino acids. V dropped 0 bases and J dropped 3 bases, with 6 bases sitting between them. The CDR3 spells CARSLAGHTEAFF. Written as DNA, the CDR3 is TGTGCCAGAAGCTTGGCAGGGCACACTGAAGCTTTCTTT.

The chain joins TRBV6-5 to TRBJ2-7, with TRBD1 as a possible D gene (5 bases). Germline values: CDR1 MNHEY, CDR2 SVGAGI. This CDR3 is 15 amino acids long. The ends were cut back, 2 bases at V and 2 bases at J, with 13 bases in the middle. CDR3 DNA: TGTGCCAGCAGTTACACTACCGACAGTACCTACGAGCAGTACTTC. Protein sequence: CASSYTTDSTYEQYF.

This clone has a single count. This chain connects TRBV3-1 (or the pseudogene TRBV3-2) to TRBJ2-5; D unresolved. V gave up 1 base and J gave up 6 bases, with 18 bases separating them. The CDR3 spans 16 residues. Germline V gene lookup returns CDR1 LGHDT and CDR2 YNNKEL (reference sequence). CDR3: CASSQGATIWRQTQYF. In nucleotides, the CDR3 is TGTGCCAGCAGCCAAGGGGCCACCATTTGGCGCCAGACCCAGTACTTC.

The chain employs TRBV5-1 and TRBJ1-1; D call uncertain. The germline V and J ends were trimmed by 3 bases and 4 bases, with 13 bases remaining between them. CDR1 and CDR2 from the germline V gene are SGHRS and YFSETQ. This CDR3 is built from 14 residues. In DNA, the CDR3 is TGCGCCAGCAGCTGGTGGGGTGAGGGCACTGAAGCTTTCTTT. Amino acid sequence: CASSWWGEGTEAFF.

The rearrangement uses TRBV7-9 and TRBJ2-7; 7 nucleotides match TRBD1. The junction had 11 bases not matched to a gene; V was cut back by 7 bases and J by 2 bases. Germline V gives CDR1 SEHNR, CDR2 FQNEAQ (reference sequence). CDR3 size: 15 residues. CDR3: CASTNERQGAYEQYF. For the CDR3, the DNA is TGTGCCAGCACCAACGAGCGACAGGGCGCCTACGAGCAGTACTTC.

This chain connects TRBV2 to TRBJ1-5; D uncertain. V gave up 6 bases and J gave up 3 bases, with 15 bases separating them. Germline CDR1 and CDR2: SNHLY and FYNNEI. The CDR3 contains 15 residues. The CDR3, as DNA: TGTGCCAGCAGCCAATTGACGGGGATCAATCAGCCCCAGCATTTT. This translates into CASSQLTGINQPQHF.

The rearrangement joins TRBV6-5 to TRBJ1-6; D remains unclear. Germline CDR1 reads MNHEY; CDR2 reads SVGAGI. The CDR3 runs to 13 residues. The germline V and J ends were trimmed by 3 bases and 7 bases, with 7 bases remaining between them. DNA for the CDR3: TGTGCCAGCAGTTATAATAGCAATTCACCCCTCCACTTT. Translated: CASSYNSNSPLHF.

V and J are TRBV9 and TRBJ2-2, with 8 bases aligning to TRBD1. After removal of 4 bases from V and 5 bases from J, the junction contained 4 bases not matched to a gene. The CDR3 has 14 amino acids. In germline, CDR1 is SGDLS, CDR2 YYNGEE. CDR3 sequence reads: CASSPGQGTGELFF. The CDR3 nucleotides are TGTGCCAGCAGCCCAGGACAGGGAACCGGGGAGCTGTTTTTT.

The V gene is TRBV19, the J gene TRBJ2-2, with 11 positions matching TRBD2. CDR3 length: 20 residues. The V segment lost 3 bases and the J segment 0 bases; nucleotides outside the gene matches: 12. Germline V CDR1 and CDR2: LNHDA, SQIVND (reference sequence). CDR3 residues: CASSIFKGLAGGPNTGELFF. The DNA for the CDR3 is TGTGCCAGTAGTATCTTTAAGGGGCTAGCGGGGGGCCCGAACACCGGGGAGCTGTTTTTT.

This rearrangement joins TRBV3-1 (or the pseudogene TRBV3-2) to TRBJ1-2, with a possible D match to TRBD1 (5 bases). The CDR3 is 16 amino acids. Germline assignment: CDR1 LGHDT and CDR2 YNNKEL (reference sequence). V lost 3 bases, J lost 14 bases, and 28 bases lay in between. CDR3 bases: TGTGCCAGCAGCCATGACCCTGGGGTGCTCGGGGGAAAGAATACCTTC. Translated: CASSHDPGVLGGKNTF.

This chain's CDR3 is CASSLLYRSNYGYTF. The CDR3 DNA reads as TGTGCCAGCAGTTTATTATACAGATCAAACTATGGCTACACCTTC. The rearrangement joins TRBV27 to TRBJ1-2; D is ambiguous. Germline lookup yields CDR1 MNHEY and CDR2 SMNVEV (reference sequence). The CDR3 runs 15 residues. V shed 1 base and J shed 2 bases, with 11 bases lying between them.

The chain couples TRBV7-9 to TRBJ1-6; D possibly corresponds to TRBD1 (5 bases). V gave up 8 bases and J gave up 6 bases, with 17 bases separating them. From germline, CDR1 is SEHNR and CDR2 FQNEAQ (reference sequence). This CDR3 has 15 residues. DNA of the CDR3: TGTGCCAGCTCGATACGGGGGGAAATTAATTCACCCCTCCACTTT. Translation gives CASSIRGEINSPLHF.

V is TRBV5-6 and J is TRBJ1-6, with D possibly being TRBD1 (6 bases). The germline V gene encodes CDR1 SGHDT and CDR2 YYEEEE. Trimming stripped 2 bases from V and 9 bases from J, with 12 bases between. The CDR3 runs to 14 residues. The CDR3 bases are TGTGCCAGCAGCTTAACAGGGTCTAGTTCACCCCTCCACTTT. The encoded protein is CASSLTGSSSPLHF.

The chain carries TRBV7-9 and TRBJ1-1, with D uncertain. This CDR3 has 15 amino acids. CDR1 is SEHNR, CDR2 FQNEAQ, per germline (reference sequence). V was trimmed by 1 base and J by 1 base, leaving 10 bases between them. This CDR3 reads CASSLGGSPNTEAFF. The CDR3, as DNA: TGTGCCAGCAGCTTAGGAGGCAGCCCGAACACTGAAGCTTTCTTT.

This clone was found once. In DNA form, the CDR3 reads TGTGCCAGTAGTATCCGGACAGGGGGATTGGTCGGAGCTTTCTTT. It specifies CASSIRTGGLVGAFF. The chain combines TRBV19 with TRBJ1-1; 10 nucleotides agree with TRBD1. The CDR3 consists of 15 residues. Germline V gene sequence: CDR1 LNHDA, CDR2 SQIVND (reference sequence). V lost 3 bases to trimming and J lost 10 bases; unmatched junction nucleotides: 11.

This chain joins TRBV27 and TRBJ1-3; 9 nucleotides align to TRBD1. CDR3 length: 13 amino acids. After removal of 6 bases from V and 5 bases from J, the junction contained 2 bases not matched to a gene. Germline V gene sequence: CDR1 MNHEY, CDR2 SMNVEV (reference sequence). The CDR3 region has the DNA TGTGCCAGCAGGGGACAGGGTCGAAACACCATATATTTT. Protein sequence: CASRGQGRNTIYF.

This clone was detected once. The CDR3 spells CASSQVRLAGGYTQYF. The CDR3 DNA reads TGTGCCAGCAGCCAAGTGCGACTAGCGGGAGGGTATACGCAGTATTTT. The chain couples TRBV3-1 (or the pseudogene TRBV3-2) to TRBJ2-3; 14 bases align to TRBD2. Looked up from germline, CDR1 is LGHDT and CDR2 is YNNKEL (reference sequence). V dropped 1 base and J dropped 7; count of bases not matched to a gene: 4. The length of the CDR3 is 16 residues.

The chain uses TRBV5-8 and TRBJ1-3; tentatively, D is TRBD1 (5 bases). The germline V gene has CDR1 SGHTS and CDR2 YDEGEE. Between the trimmed V and J ends, which lost 0 bases and 3 bases, there was a span of 13 bases. This CDR3 is built from 16 residues. This chain's CDR3 is CASSLGRGRLGNTIYF. The CDR3, as DNA: TGTGCCAGCAGCTTGGGAAGGGGCCGGCTTGGAAACACCATATATTTT.